This entry concerns a single T cell receptor (beta chain). Using immunoSEQ multiplex PCR, the repertoire was profiled, and TCRdb retains in-frame clones only, with some absent. The sample contains some 30,000 clones, 70% to 90% of which appear only once. The source of the sample is a study of tumor-infiltrating lymphocytes in localized non-small cell lung cancer. From germline, CDR1 is ENHRY and CDR2 SYGVKD. V was trimmed by 10 bases and J by 4 bases, leaving 11 bases between them. The CDR3 is 11 amino acids. The sample taken for sequencing was lung tumor tissue. The receptor was isolated from a human donor with non-small cell lung cancer. This rearrangement joins TRBV10-3 to TRBJ2-7; a weak D match, TRBD1 (6 bases). The CDR3, as DNA: TGTGCCACACAGGGTTCGTACGAGCAGTACTTC. This sequence encodes CATQGSYEQYF.